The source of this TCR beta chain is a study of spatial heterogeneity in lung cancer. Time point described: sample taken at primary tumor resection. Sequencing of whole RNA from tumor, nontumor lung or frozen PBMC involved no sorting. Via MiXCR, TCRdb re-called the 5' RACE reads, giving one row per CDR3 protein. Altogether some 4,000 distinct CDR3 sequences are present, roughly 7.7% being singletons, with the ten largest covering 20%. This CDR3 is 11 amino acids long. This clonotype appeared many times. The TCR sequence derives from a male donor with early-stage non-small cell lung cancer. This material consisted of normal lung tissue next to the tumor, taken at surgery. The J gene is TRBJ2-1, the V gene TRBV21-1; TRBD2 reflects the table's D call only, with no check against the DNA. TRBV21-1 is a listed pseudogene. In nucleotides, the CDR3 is TGTGCCAGCACCGCGGGCGGGAGAGGATTCTTC. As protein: CASTAGGRGFF.